Described below is a single T cell receptor beta chain sequence and its context. Its antigen is unknown. The assay was immunoSEQ multiplex PCR, and TCRdb's table has in-frame clones only and misses some. The sample has tens of thousands of clones, under 80% seen once. This specimen belongs to a study of vaccination effects on CD4 cells after COVID-19. Trimming took 0 bases from V and 2 from J; bases not matched to a gene: 2. The CDR3 runs to 16 residues. The germline CDR1 and CDR2 sequences are SGHRS and YFSETQ. ViraFEST expansion of antigen-specific CD4+ T cells with viral peptide pools preceded sequencing. Cells that had been cultured for roughly 9 days were the source of isolated CD4+ T cells. Everyone in the study got two shots of either the BNT162b2 or mRNA-1273 vaccine. Nucleocapsid antibodies stayed negative before and after vaccination, showing no earlier SARS-CoV-2 infection. For each well, two million PBMC were cultured with about 9.4 IU/ml IL-2 and around 10 ug/ml peptides.

Broader study findings: No early post-infection timepoints were available in the study, which also included few convalescent patients.

The TCR sequence derives from a human donor who received a COVID-19 vaccine. The material sequenced was CD4+ T cells from PBMCs cultured with HCoV-OC43 spike peptides, taken after COVID-19 vaccination. Indicated subset: HCoV-OC43 spike overlapping peptide pool stimulation. This rearrangement joins TRBV5-1 to TRBJ2-5; 12 bases fit TRBD2. CDR3: CASSLVGLAGQETQYF. DNA for the CDR3: TGCGCCAGCAGCTTGGTAGGACTAGCGGGGCAAGAGACCCAGTACTTC.